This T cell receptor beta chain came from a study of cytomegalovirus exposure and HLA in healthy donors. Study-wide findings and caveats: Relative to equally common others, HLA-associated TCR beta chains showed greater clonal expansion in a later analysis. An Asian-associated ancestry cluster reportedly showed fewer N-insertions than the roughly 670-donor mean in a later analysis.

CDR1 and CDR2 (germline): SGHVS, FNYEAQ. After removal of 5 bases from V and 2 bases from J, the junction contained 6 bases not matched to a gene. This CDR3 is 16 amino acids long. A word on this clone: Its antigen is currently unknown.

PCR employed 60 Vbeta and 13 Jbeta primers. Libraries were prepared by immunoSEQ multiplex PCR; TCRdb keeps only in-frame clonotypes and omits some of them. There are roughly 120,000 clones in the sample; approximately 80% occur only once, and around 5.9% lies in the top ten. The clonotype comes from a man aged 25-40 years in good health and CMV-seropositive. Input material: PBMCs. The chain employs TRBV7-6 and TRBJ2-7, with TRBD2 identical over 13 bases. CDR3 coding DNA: TGTGCCAGCAGCCCCGCCGGGACTAGCGGGGCCTACGAGCAGTACTTC. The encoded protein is CASSPAGTSGAYEQYF.